This is a list of T cell receptor beta chains from one sample in a study of vaccination effects on CD4 cells after COVID-19. TCRdb's table, derived via immunoSEQ multiplex PCR, lists solely in-frame clones and lacks some. The repertoire holds more than 20,000 clones, with 75% to 85% as singletons. Antigen specificity for these receptors is unknown. This specimen was CD4+ T cells from PBMCs cultured with a peptide pool, taken before COVID-19 vaccination. These TCRs come from a human donor who had a prior SARS-CoV-2 infection. Each CDR3 is given with its conserved first and last residue. The order of the fields is V gene, J gene, D gene, clone size, CDR3 protein, CDR3 DNA. The D gene is left open where the match is weak. Only part of the rows carry a size: once, few, many, or a class if the clone is expanded.

V gene: TRBV5-5; J gene: TRBJ2-7; D gene: NA; clone size: NA; CDR3 protein: CASSLNASPGLTYEQYF; CDR3 DNA: TGTGCCAGCAGCTTAAATGCGTCTCCAGGACTCACCTACGAGCAGTACTTC
V gene: TRBV10-3; J gene: TRBJ2-7; D gene: TRBD1; clone size: NA; CDR3 protein: CAISEDPGTATYEQYF; CDR3 DNA: TGTGCCATCAGTGAGGATCCCGGGACAGCGACCTACGAGCAGTACTTC
V gene: TRBV20-1; J gene: TRBJ1-2; D gene: NA; clone size: NA; CDR3 protein: CSASNQVGSYGYTF; CDR3 DNA: TGCAGTGCTAGTAACCAGGTCGGGAGCTATGGCTACACCTTC
V gene: TRBV7-3; J gene: TRBJ2-1; D gene: TRBD2; clone size: NA; CDR3 protein: CASSQTVAGVGNEQFF; CDR3 DNA: TGTGCCAGCAGCCAGACCGTAGCGGGAGTAGGGAATGAGCAGTTCTTC
V gene: TRBV6-1; J gene: TRBJ1-3; D gene: NA; clone size: NA; CDR3 protein: CASSEVGSGNTIYF; CDR3 DNA: TGTGCCAGCAGTGAAGTAGGCTCTGGAAACACCATATATTTT
V gene: TRBV9; J gene: TRBJ2-5; D gene: NA; clone size: NA; CDR3 protein: CASSFGMFRGETQYF; CDR3 DNA: TGTGCCAGCAGCTTTGGGATGTTCCGAGGAGAGACCCAGTACTTC
V gene: TRBV7-9; J gene: TRBJ2-3; D gene: NA; clone size: NA; CDR3 protein: CASNLGVLSTDTQYF; CDR3 DNA: TGTGCCAGCAACCTGGGAGTGTTGAGCACAGATACGCAGTATTTT
V gene: TRBV5-4; J gene: TRBJ2-1; D gene: NA; clone size: few; CDR3 protein: CASSAGQLSYNEQFF; CDR3 DNA: TGTGCCAGCAGCGCGGGACAGCTCTCCTACAATGAGCAGTTCTTC
V gene: TRBV7-9; J gene: TRBJ1-1; D gene: NA; clone size: NA; CDR3 protein: CASSSSVEAFF; CDR3 DNA: TGTGCCAGCAGCTCCAGTGTTGAAGCTTTCTTT
V gene: TRBV7-9; J gene: TRBJ2-7; D gene: NA; clone size: NA; CDR3 protein: CASSIPSAYEQYF; CDR3 DNA: TGTGCCAGCAGCATCCCCTCAGCGTACGAGCAGTACTTC